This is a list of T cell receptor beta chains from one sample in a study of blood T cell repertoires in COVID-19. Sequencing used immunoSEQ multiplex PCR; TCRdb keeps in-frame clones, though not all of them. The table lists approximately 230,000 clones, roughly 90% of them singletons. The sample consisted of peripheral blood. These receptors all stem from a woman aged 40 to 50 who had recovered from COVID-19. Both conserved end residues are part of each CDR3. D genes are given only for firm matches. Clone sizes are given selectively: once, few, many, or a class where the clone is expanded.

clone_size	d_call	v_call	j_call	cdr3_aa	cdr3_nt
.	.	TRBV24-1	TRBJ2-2	CATSTSPRAANTGELFF	TGTGCCACCAGTACCAGCCCTCGCGCGGCGAACACCGGGGAGCTGTTTTTT
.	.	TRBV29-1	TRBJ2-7	CSGRQDSYEQYF	TGCAGCGGAAGACAGGACTCCTACGAGCAGTACTTC
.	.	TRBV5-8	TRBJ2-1	CASSLGASSYNEQFF	TGTGCCAGCAGCTTGGGGGCCTCCTCCTACAATGAGCAGTTCTTC
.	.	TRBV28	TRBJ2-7	CASSQGHSYEQYF	TGTGCCAGCAGTCAGGGCCATAGCTACGAGCAGTACTTC
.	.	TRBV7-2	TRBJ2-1	CASSLAGVSYNEQFF	TGTGCCAGCAGCTTAGCGGGAGTCTCCTACAATGAGCAGTTCTTC
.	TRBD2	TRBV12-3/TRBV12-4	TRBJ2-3	CASRPGGRDTQYF	TGTGCCAGCAGGCCGGGGGGGAGGGATACGCAGTATTTT
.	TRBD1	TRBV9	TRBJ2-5	CASNRGSPQETQYF	TGTGCCAGCAACAGGGGGTCTCCTCAAGAGACCCAGTACTTC
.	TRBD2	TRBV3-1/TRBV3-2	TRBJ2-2	CASTHGGGNTGELFF	TGTGCCAGCACCCATGGGGGGGGTAACACCGGGGAGCTGTTTTTT
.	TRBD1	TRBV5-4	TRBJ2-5	CASRADRVRETQYF	TGTGCCAGCAGAGCGGACAGGGTACGAGAGACCCAGTACTTC
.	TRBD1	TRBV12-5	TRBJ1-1	CASGLGLTGPNTEAFF	TGTGCTAGTGGTTTAGGGCTGACAGGGCCGAACACTGAAGCTTTCTTT
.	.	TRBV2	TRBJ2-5	CASREGILPQETQYF	TGTGCCAGCAGGGAGGGGATTCTCCCCCAAGAGACCCAGTACTTC
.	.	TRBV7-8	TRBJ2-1	CASSPRGTGISYNEQFF	TGTGCCAGCAGCCCCCGGGGGACGGGCATCTCCTACAATGAGCAGTTCTTC
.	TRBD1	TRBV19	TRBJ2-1	CASSIVDRGRAEQFF	TGTGCCAGTAGTATAGTTGACAGGGGGAGGGCTGAGCAGTTCTTC
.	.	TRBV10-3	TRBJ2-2	CAIKGTLNTGELFF	TGTGCCATCAAAGGGACTTTGAACACCGGGGAGCTGTTTTTT
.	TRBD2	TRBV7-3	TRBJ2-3	CASSPGLAETSRKYF	TGTGCCAGCAGCCCCGGACTAGCGGAGACATCACGCAAGTATTTT
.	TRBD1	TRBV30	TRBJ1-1	CAWRVGQGARAFF	TGTGCCTGGAGGGTGGGACAGGGGGCCCGAGCTTTCTTT
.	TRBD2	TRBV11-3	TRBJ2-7	CASSLGGGSYEQYF	TGTGCCAGCAGCTTAGGCGGGGGGTCCTACGAGCAGTACTTC
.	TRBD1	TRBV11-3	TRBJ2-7	CASTRQGYEQYF	TGTGCCAGCACCCGACAGGGGTACGAGCAGTACTTC
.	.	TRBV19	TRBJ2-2	CASSIRLSAGELFF	TGTGCCAGTAGTATACGTCTTTCCGCCGGGGAGCTGTTTTTT
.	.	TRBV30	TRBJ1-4	CAWSVYRGGKLFF	TGTGCCTGGAGTGTATATCGGGGGGGGAAACTGTTTTTT
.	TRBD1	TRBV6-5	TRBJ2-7	CASSKDRGTAEQYF	TGTGCCAGCAGTAAGGACAGGGGAACCGCCGAGCAGTACTTC
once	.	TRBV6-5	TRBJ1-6	CASSGFSYNSPLHF	TGTGCCAGTTCAGGGTTCTCCTATAATTCACCCCTCCACTTT
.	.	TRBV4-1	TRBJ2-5	CASSQWRRETQYF	TGCGCCAGCAGCCAATGGCGGAGAGAGACCCAGTACTTC
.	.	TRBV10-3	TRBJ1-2	CAISENSNYGYTF	TGTGCCATCAGTGAGAACAGTAACTATGGCTACACCTTC
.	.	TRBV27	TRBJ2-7	CASSPLGASYEQYF	TGTGCCAGCAGTCCACTGGGGGCTTCCTACGAGCAGTACTTC
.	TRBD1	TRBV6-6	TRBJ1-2	CASRSHGTGFGYTF	TGTGCCAGCAGATCCCACGGGACAGGATTTGGCTACACCTTC
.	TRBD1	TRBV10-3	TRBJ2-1	CAISLQGAEQFF	TGTGCCATCAGTCTACAGGGGGCGGAGCAGTTCTTC
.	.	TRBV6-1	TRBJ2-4	CASSEQRGIQYF	TGTGCCAGCAGTGAACAGCGTGGCATTCAGTACTTC
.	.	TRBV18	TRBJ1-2	CASSPLDDPEGYTF	TGTGCCAGCTCACCACTCGATGACCCGGAGGGCTACACCTTC
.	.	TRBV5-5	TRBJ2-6	CASSTLAGSGANVLTF	TGTGCCAGCAGCACCCTCGCAGGCTCTGGGGCCAACGTCCTGACTTTC
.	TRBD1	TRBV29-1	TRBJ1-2	CSDRQGAFGGYTF	TGCAGCGATAGACAGGGTGCGTTTGGGGGCTACACCTTC
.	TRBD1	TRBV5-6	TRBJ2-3	CASSKEITGAADTQYF	TGTGCCAGCAGCAAAGAGATTACAGGGGCGGCAGATACGCAGTATTTT
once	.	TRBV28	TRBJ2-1	CASSSYNEQFF	TGTGCCAGCAGTTCGTACAATGAGCAGTTCTTC
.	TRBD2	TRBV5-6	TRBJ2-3	CASSLGLAGATQYF	TGTGCCAGCAGCTTGGGACTAGCGGGGGCTACGCAGTATTTT
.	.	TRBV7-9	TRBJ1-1	CASSFEAGNTEAFF	TGTGCCAGCAGCTTTGAGGCGGGGAACACTGAAGCTTTCTTT
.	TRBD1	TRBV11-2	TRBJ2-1	CASSAGTGDEQFF	TGTGCCAGCAGCGCCGGGACAGGGGATGAGCAGTTCTTC
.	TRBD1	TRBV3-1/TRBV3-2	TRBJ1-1	CASSQDPPDREYMNTEAFF	TGTGCCAGCAGCCAAGATCCCCCGGACAGGGAATACATGAACACTGAAGCTTTCTTT
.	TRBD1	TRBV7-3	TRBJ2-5	CASSLAGGRETQYF	TGTGCCAGCAGCTTAGCAGGGGGCAGAGAGACCCAGTACTTC
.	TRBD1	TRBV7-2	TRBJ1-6	CASSLAGTGRGLNSPLHF	TGTGCCAGCAGCTTAGCCGGGACAGGACGAGGCTTGAATTCACCCCTCCACTTT
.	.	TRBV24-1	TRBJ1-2	CATSDTTRGYTF	TGTGCCACCAGTGATACGACCAGGGGCTACACCTTC
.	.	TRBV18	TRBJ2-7	CASSPHRGGEQYF	TGTGCCAGCTCACCACACAGGGGGGGAGAGCAGTACTTC
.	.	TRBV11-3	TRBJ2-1	CASSSRGHLVDEQFF	TGTGCCAGCAGCTCCCGGGGTCATTTAGTCGATGAGCAGTTCTTC
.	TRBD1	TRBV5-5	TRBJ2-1	CASSPRDRVFNEQFF	TGTGCCAGCAGCCCTCGGGACAGGGTCTTCAATGAGCAGTTCTTC
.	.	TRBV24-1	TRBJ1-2	CATSVGSWRGYTF	TGTGCCACCAGTGTTGGGAGTTGGCGTGGCTACACCTTC
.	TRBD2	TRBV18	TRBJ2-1	CASSPRGGRGNEQFF	TGTGCCAGCTCACCCCGGGGGGGCCGGGGCAATGAGCAGTTCTTC
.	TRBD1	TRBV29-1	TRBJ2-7	CSVRTGMMGEQYF	TGCAGCGTCCGGACAGGGATGATGGGCGAGCAGTACTTC
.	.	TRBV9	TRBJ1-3	CASSDVARLFGESIYF	TGTGCCAGCAGCGACGTAGCGCGACTCTTCGGGGAGAGCATATATTTT
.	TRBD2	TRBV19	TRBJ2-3	CASSGGRLKYTQYF	TGTGCCAGTAGCGGCGGGAGACTGAAATATACGCAGTATTTT
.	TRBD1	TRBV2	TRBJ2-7	CASSVDRGRNYEQYF	TGTGCCAGCAGCGTTGACAGGGGGCGGAACTACGAGCAGTACTTC
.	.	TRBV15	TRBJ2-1	CATSRVVRIYNEQFF	TGTGCCACCAGCAGAGTTGTCAGAATTTACAATGAGCAGTTCTTC
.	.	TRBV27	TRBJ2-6	CASSLAKGLSGANVLTF	TGTGCCAGCAGTTTAGCTAAGGGACTCTCTGGGGCCAACGTCCTGACTTTC
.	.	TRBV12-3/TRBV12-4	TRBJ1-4	CASSWQGDEKLFF	TGTGCCAGCAGTTGGCAGGGTGATGAAAAACTGTTTTTT
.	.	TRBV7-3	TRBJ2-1	CASSIIAASGNEQFF	TGTGCCAGCAGCATCATAGCGGCTTCGGGCAATGAGCAGTTCTTC
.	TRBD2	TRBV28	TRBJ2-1	CASSPLERGVSKFF	TGTGCCAGCAGTCCCCTGGAGCGGGGGGTTAGTAAGTTCTTC